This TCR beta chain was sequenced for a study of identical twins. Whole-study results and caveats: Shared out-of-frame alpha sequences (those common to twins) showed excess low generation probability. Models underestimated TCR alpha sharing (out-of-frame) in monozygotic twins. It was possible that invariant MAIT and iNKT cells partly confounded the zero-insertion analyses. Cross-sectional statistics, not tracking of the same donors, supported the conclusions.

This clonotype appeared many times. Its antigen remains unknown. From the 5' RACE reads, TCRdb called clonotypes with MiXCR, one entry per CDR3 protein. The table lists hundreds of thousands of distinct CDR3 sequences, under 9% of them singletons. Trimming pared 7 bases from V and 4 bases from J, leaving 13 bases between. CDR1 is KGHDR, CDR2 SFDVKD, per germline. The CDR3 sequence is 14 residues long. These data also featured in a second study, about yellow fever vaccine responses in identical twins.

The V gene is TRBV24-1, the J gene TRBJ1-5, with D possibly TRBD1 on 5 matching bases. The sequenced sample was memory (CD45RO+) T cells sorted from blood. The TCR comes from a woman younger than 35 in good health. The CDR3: CATSARGTNQPQHF. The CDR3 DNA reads TGTGCCACCAGCGCCCGGGGGACTAATCAGCCCCAGCATTTT.